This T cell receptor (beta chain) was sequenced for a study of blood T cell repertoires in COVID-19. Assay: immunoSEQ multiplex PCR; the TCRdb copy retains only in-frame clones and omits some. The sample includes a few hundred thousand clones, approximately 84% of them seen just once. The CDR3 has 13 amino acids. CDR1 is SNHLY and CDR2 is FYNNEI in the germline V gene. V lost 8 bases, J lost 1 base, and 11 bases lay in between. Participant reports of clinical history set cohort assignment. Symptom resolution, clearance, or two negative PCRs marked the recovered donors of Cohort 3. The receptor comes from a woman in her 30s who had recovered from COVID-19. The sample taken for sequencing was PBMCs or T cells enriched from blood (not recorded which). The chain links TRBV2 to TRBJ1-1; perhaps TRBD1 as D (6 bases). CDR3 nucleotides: TGTGCCAGCGGGGGGGGCGGGAACACTGAAGCTTTCTTT. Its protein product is CASGGGGNTEAFF.